Listed here is a single T cell receptor (beta chain). Its antigen is not known. TCRdb recomputed calls from the reads with MiXCR, one row per CDR3 protein. The sample consists of around 180,000 distinct CDR3 sequences, about 28% of them appearing once. The sample belongs to a study of T cell repertoires in cytomegalovirus infection. Study overall: The public TCR beta signatures pointed to both CMV infection and matching HLA type.

General study points: Totalled public TCR beta family frequency picked out people who carried CMV plus the relevant HLA. CMV-specific TCR beta clonotypes restricted by HLA-C dominated the ex vivo response.

In germline, CDR1 is SEHNR, CDR2 FQNEAQ (reference sequence). This CDR3 has 17 amino acids. V shed 5 bases and J 0 bases; nucleotides not matched to a gene: 11. The sample was PBMCs. This TCR was sampled from a human donor in good health (CMV status not recorded). Some clones in this sample may be carry-over from other donors' samples. The chain employs TRBV7-9 and TRBJ1-2; 8 bases are shared with TRBD1. CDR3 amino acids: CASSPTGVLLSNYGYTF. CDR3 coding DNA: TGTGCCAGCAGCCCGACAGGGGTCCTCCTTTCTAACTATGGCTACACCTTC. The full variable domain, completed using reference TRBV7-9 and TRBJ1-2, is DTGVSQNPRHKITKRGQNVTFRCDPISEHNRLYWYRQTLGQGPEFLTYFQNEAQLEKSRLLSDRFSAERPKGSFSTLEIQRTEQGDSAMYLCASSPTGVLLSNYGYTFGSGTRLTVV.